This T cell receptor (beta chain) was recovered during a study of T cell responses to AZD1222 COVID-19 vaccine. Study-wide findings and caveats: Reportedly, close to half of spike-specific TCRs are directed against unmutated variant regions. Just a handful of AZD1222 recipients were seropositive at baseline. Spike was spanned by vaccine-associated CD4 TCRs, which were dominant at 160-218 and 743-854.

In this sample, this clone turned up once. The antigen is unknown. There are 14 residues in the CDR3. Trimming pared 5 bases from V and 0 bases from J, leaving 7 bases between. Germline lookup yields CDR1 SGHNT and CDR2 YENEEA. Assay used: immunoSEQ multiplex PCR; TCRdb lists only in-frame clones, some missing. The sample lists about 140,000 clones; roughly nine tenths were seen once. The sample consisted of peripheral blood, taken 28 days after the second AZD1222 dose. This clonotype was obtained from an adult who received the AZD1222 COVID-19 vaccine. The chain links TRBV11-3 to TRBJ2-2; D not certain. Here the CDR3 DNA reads TGTGCCAGCAGCGACCCCCCGAACACCGGGGAGCTGTTTTTT. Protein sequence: CASSDPPNTGELFF.